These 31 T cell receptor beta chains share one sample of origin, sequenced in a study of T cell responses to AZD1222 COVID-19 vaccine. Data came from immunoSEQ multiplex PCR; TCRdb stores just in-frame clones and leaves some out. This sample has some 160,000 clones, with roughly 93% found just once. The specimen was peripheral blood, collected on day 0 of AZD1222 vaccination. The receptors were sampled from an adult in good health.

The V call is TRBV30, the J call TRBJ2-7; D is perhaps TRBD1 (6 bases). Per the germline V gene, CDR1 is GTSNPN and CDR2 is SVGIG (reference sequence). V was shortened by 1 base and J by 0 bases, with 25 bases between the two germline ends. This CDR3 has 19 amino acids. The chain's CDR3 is CAWSGYKGRPGASSYEQYF. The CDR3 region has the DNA TGTGCCTGGAGTGGCTACAAGGGACGCCCAGGGGCGAGCTCCTACGAGCAGTACTTC. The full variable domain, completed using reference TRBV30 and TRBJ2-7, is SQTIHQWPATLVQPVGSPLSLECTVEGTSNPNLYWYRQAAGRGLQLLFYSVGIGQISSEVPQNLSASRPQDRQFILSSKKLLLSDSGFYLCAWSGYKGRPGASSYEQYFGPGTRLTVT.

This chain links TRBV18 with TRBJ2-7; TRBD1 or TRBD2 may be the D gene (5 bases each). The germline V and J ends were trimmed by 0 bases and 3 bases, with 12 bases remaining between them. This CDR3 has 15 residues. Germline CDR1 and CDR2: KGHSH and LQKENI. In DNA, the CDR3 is TGTGCCAGCTCACCACCTGGGTGGGACCGCTACGAGCAGTACTTC. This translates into CASSPPGWDRYEQYF.

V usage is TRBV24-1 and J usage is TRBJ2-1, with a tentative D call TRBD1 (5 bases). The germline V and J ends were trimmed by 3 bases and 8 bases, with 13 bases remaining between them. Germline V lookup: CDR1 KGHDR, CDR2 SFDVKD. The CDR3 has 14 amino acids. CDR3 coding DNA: TGTGCCACCAGTGATAACACAGGTTACGATGAGCAGTTCTTC. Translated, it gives CATSDNTGYDEQFF.

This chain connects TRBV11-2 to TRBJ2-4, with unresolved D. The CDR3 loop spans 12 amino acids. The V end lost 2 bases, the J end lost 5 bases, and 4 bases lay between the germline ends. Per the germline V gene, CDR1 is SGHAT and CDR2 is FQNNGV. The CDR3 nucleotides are TGTGCCAGCAGCTTATCGGAAAACATTCAGTACTTC. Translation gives CASSLSENIQYF.

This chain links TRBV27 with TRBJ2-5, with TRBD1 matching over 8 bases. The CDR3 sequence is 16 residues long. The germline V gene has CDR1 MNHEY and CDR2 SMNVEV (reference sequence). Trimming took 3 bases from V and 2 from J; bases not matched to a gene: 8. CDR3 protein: CASSFLDRGQQETQYF. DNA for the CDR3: TGTGCCAGCAGTTTTTTAGACAGGGGTCAACAAGAGACCCAGTACTTC.

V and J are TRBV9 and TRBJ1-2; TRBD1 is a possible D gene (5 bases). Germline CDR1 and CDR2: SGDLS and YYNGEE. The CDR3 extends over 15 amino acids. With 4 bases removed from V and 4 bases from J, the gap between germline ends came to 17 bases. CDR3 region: CASSPDSGVIYGYTF. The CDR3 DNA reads TGTGCCAGCAGCCCAGACAGCGGCGTGATCTATGGCTACACCTTC.

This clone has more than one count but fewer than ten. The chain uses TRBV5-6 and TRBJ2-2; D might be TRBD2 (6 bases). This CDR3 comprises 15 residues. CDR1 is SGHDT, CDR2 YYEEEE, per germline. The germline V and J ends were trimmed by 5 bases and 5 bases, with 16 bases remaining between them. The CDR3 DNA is TGTGCCAGCAGTTGGGGACTGGCGAGTACCGGGGAGCTGTTTTTT. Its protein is CASSWGLASTGELFF.

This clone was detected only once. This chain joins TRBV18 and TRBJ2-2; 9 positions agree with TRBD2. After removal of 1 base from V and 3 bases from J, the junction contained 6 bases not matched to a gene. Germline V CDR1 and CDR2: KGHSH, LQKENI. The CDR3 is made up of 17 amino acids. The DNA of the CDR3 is TGTGCCAGCTCACCACAAGCGGGGGGCCTATACACCGGGGAGCTGTTTTTT. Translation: CASSPQAGGLYTGELFF.

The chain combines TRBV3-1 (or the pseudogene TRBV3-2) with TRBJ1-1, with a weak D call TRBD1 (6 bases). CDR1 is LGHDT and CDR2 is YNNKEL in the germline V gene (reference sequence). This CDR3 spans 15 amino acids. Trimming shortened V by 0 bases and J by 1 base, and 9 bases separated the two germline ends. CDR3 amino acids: CASSQETGANTEAFF. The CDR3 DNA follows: TGTGCCAGCAGCCAAGAGACGGGGGCGAACACTGAAGCTTTCTTT.

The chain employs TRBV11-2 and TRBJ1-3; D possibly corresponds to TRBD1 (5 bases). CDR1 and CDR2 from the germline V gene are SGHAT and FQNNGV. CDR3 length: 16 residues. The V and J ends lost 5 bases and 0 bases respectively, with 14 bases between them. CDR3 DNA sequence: TGTGCCAGCAGCGTTATGACAGCGGTCTCTGGAAACACCATATATTTT. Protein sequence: CASSVMTAVSGNTIYF.

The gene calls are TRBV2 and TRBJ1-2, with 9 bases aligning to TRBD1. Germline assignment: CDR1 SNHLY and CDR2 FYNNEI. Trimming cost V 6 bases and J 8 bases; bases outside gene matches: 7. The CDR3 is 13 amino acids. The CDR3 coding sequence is TGTGCCAGCAGCACCGGGACAGGGTCCGGCTACACCTTC. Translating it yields CASSTGTGSGYTF.

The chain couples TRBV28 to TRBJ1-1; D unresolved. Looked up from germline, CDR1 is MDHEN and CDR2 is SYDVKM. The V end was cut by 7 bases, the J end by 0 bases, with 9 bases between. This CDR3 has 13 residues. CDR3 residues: CASTPEVNTEAFF. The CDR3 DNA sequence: TGTGCCAGCACCCCTGAGGTGAACACTGAAGCTTTCTTT.

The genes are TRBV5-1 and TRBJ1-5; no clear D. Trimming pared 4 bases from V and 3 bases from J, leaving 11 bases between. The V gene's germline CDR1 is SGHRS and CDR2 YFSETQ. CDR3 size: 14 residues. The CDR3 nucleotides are TGCGCCAGCAGCACCGGTGAAGCCAATCAGCCCCAGCATTTT. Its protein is CASSTGEANQPQHF.

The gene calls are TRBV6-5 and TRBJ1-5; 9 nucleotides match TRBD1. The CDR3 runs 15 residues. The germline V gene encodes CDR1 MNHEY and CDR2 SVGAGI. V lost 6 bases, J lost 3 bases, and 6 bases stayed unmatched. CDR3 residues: CASSRTGAPNQPQHF. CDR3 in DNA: TGTGCCAGCAGCCGGACAGGGGCTCCCAATCAGCCCCAGCATTTT.

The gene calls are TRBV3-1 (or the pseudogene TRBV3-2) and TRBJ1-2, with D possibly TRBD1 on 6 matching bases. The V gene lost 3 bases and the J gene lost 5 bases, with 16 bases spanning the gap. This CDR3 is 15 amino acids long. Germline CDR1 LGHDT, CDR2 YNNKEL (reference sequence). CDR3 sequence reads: CASSHSLQGRYGYTF. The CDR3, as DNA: TGTGCCAGCAGCCACTCCTTACAGGGTCGGTATGGCTACACCTTC.

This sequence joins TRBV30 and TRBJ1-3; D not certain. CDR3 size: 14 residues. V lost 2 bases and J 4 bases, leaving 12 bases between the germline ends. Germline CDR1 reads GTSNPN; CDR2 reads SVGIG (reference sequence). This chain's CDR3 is CAWSPIMGGNTIYF. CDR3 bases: TGTGCCTGGAGTCCAATTATGGGGGGAAACACCATATATTTT.

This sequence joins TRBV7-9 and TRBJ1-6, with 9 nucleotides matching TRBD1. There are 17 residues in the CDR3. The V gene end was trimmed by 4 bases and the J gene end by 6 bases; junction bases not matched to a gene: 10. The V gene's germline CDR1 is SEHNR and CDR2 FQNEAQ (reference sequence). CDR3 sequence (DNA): TGTGCCAGCAGCTATACCGGGACAGGGTTGGGTAATTCACCCCTCCACTTT. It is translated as CASSYTGTGLGNSPLHF.

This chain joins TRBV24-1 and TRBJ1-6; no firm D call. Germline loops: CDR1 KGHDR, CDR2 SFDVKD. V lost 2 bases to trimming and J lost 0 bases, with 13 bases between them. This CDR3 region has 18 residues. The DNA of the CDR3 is TGTGCCACCAGTGATTGCTTGGCCACGAGCTCCTATAATTCACCCCTCCACTTT. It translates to CATSDCLATSSYNSPLHF.

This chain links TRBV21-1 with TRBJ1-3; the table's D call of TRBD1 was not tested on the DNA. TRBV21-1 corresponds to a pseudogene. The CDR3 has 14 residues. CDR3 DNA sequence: TGTGCCAGCAGCCGACAGGGCCCTGGAAACACCATATATTTT. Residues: CASSRQGPGNTIYF.

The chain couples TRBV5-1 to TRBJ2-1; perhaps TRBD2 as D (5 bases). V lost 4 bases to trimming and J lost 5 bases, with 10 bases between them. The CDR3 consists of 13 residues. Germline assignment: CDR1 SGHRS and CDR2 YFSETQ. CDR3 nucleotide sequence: TGCGCCAGCAGCCCGGACGGGGACAATGAGCAGTTCTTC. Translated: CASSPDGDNEQFF.

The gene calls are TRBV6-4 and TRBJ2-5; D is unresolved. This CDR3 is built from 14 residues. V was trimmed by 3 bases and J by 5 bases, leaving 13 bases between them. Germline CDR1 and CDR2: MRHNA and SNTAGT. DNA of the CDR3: TGTGCCAGCAGTGAGAAGGACGGTCAGGAGACCCAGTACTTC. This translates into CASSEKDGQETQYF.

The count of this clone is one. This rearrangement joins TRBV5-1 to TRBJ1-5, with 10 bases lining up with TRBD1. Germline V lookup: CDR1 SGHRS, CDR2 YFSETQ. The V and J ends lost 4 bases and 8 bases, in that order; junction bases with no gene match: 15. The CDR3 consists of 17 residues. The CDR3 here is CASSPNGAGTGAEPQHF. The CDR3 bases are TGCGCCAGCAGCCCAAATGGGGCCGGGACAGGGGCAGAGCCCCAGCATTTT.

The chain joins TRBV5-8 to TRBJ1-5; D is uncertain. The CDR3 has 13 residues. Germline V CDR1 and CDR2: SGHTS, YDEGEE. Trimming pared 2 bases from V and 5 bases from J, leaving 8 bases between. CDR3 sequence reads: CASSFYGDQPQHF. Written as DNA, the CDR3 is TGTGCCAGCAGCTTTTATGGCGATCAGCCCCAGCATTTT.

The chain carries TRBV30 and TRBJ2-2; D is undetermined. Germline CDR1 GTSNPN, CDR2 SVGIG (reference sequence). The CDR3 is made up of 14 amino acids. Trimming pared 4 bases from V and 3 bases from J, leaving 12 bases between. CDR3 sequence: CAWKTLWDTGELFF. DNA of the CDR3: TGTGCCTGGAAAACCCTCTGGGACACCGGGGAGCTGTTTTTT.

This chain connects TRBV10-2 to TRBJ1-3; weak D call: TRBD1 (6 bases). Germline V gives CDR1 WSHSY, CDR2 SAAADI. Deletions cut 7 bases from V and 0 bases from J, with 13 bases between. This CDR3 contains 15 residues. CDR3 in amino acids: CASTPGGTSGNTIYF. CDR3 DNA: TGCGCCAGCACCCCGGGGGGCACCTCTGGAAACACCATATATTTT.

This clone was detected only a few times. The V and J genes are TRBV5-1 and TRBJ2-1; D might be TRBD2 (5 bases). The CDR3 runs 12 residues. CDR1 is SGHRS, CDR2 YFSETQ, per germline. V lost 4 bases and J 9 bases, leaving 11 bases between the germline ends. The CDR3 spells CASSPDWPEQFF. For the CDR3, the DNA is TGCGCCAGCAGCCCGGACTGGCCTGAGCAGTTCTTC. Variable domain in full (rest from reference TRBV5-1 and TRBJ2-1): KAGVTQTPRYLIKTRGQQVTLSCSPISGHRSVSWYQQTPGQGLQFLFEYFSETQRNKGNFPGRFSGRQFSNSRSEMNVSTLELGDSALYLCASSPDWPEQFFGPGTRLTVL.

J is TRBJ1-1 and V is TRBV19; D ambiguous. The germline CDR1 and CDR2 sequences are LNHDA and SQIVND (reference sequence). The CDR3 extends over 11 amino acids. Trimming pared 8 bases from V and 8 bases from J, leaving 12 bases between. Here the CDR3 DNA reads TGTGCCAGTGAGGAGGGCCAAGAAGCTTTCTTT. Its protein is CASEEGQEAFF.

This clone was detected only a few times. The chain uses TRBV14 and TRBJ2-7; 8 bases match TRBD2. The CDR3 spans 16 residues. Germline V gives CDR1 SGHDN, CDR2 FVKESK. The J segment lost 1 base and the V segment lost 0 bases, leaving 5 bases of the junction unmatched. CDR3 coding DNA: TGTGCCAGCAGCCAAGACCAAGCGGGGGTGTCCTACGAGCAGTACTTC. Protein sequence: CASSQDQAGVSYEQYF.

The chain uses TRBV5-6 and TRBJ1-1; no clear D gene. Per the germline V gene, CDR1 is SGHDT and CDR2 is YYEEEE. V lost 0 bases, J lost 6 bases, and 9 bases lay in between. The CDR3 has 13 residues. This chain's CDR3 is CASSLGYGAEAFF. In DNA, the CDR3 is TGTGCCAGCAGCTTGGGCTATGGCGCTGAAGCTTTCTTT.

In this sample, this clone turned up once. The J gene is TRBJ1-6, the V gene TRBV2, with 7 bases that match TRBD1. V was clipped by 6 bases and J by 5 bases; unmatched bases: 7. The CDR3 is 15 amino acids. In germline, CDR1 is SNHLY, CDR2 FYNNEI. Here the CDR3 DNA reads TGTGCCAGCAGCTATAGGGACAGCCATAATTCACCCCTCCACTTT. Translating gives CASSYRDSHNSPLHF.

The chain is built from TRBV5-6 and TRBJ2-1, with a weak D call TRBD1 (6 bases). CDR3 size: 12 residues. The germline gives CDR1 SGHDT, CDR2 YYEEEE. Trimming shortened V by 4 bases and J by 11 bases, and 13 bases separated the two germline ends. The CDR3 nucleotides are TGTGCCAGCAGCCAAAACGGACAGAAGCAGTTCTTC. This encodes CASSQNGQKQFF.